The 19 T cell receptor beta chains presented below share a single source sample, sequenced in a study of T-cell memory formation after mild COVID-19. A single record per CDR3 protein comes from TCRdb applying MiXCR to the 5' RACE reads. The table shows around 130,000 distinct CDR3 sequences, with over 15% occurring only once. The sample consisted of PBMCs or a T cell subset sorted from them (not recorded which). The receptors originated from a man younger than 35 who had mild COVID-19 (a few samples of this study predate the infection). Cell type and time point are not known.

This clonotype was seen a handful of times. The chain recombines TRBV5-1 with TRBJ2-3, with 7 bases aligning to TRBD2. V trimming: 0 bases; J trimming: 5 bases; junction bases outside the gene matches: 15. From germline, CDR1 is SGHRS and CDR2 YFSETQ. The CDR3 totals 18 residues. In nucleotides, the CDR3 is TGCGCCAGCAGCTTGGTTCCTAGCGGCCGATACTTGAGAGATACGCAGTATTTT. Its translation: CASSLVPSGRYLRDTQYF.

The table lists this clonotype with a few counts. V usage is TRBV10-3 and J usage is TRBJ2-7; TRBD1 matches 8 bases. The germline V gene has CDR1 ENHRY and CDR2 SYGVKD. V shed 6 bases, J shed 0 bases, and the junction held 1 base outside the gene matches. This CDR3 spans 13 amino acids. The CDR3 loop is CAIRGQDSYEQYV. CDR3 DNA sequence: TGTGCCATCAGGGGACAGGACTCCTACGAGCAGTACGTC.

In this sample, this clonotype turned up a few times. This sequence joins TRBV18 and TRBJ1-1; 7 nucleotides align to TRBD1. Looked up from germline, CDR1 is KGHSH and CDR2 is LQKENI. The CDR3 consists of 14 residues. Trimming removed 0 bases from V and 11 bases from J; junction bases left unmatched: 9. In DNA, the CDR3 is TGTGCCAGCTCACCACCGACAGGGACTAACGGGGCTTTCTTT. Encoded protein: CASSPPTGTNGAFF.

The genes are TRBV10-3 and TRBJ2-7; D unclear. The V and J ends lost 3 bases and 6 bases respectively, with 9 bases between them. The CDR3 runs 12 residues. CDR1 and CDR2 (germline): ENHRY, SYGVKD. CDR3 in amino acids: CAISEVGSEQYF. The CDR3 DNA reads as TGTGCCATCAGTGAAGTGGGTAGCGAGCAGTACTTC.

This clonotype was counted between two and nine times. This chain links TRBV20-1 with TRBJ1-2; the D gene is possibly TRBD1 (5 bases). V was shortened by 3 bases and J by 5 bases, with 7 bases between the two germline ends. The germline gives CDR1 DFQATT, CDR2 SNEGSKA (reference sequence). There are 11 residues in the CDR3. The CDR3 protein is CSASGGYGYTF. CDR3 DNA: TGCAGTGCTAGCGGGGGGTATGGCTACACCTTC.

The chain links TRBV5-1 to TRBJ2-3; 9 nucleotides match TRBD1. The germline CDR1 and CDR2 sequences are SGHRS and YFSETQ. This CDR3 is 14 amino acids long. Trimming cost V 0 bases and J 5 bases; bases outside gene matches: 1. CDR3 protein: CASSLVTGGDTQYF. In DNA form, the CDR3 reads TGCGCCAGCAGCTTGGTGACAGGGGGAGATACGCAGTATTTT. Supplemented by reference TRBV5-1 and TRBJ2-3, the full variable domain reads KAGVTQTPRYLIKTRGQQVTLSCSPISGHRSVSWYQQTPGQGLQFLFEYFSETQRNKGNFPGRFSGRQFSNSRSEMNVSTLELGDSALYLCASSLVTGGDTQYFGPGTRLTVL.

This clonotype was observed at least ten times. The V gene is TRBV11-3, the J gene TRBJ2-3; 7 bases line up with TRBD1. The CDR3 runs 14 residues. The germline V gene has CDR1 SGHNT and CDR2 YENEEA. V was clipped by 4 bases and J by 1 base; unmatched bases: 2. The chain's CDR3 is CASSSGQGTDTQYF. The CDR3 bases are TGTGCCAGCAGCTCCGGACAGGGCACAGATACGCAGTATTTT. The full variable domain, completed using reference TRBV11-3 and TRBJ2-3, is EAGVVQSPRYKIIEKKQPVAFWCNPISGHNTLYWYLQNLGQGPELLIRYENEEAVDDSQLPKDRFSAERLKGVDSTLKIQPAELGDSAVYLCASSSGQGTDTQYFGPGTRLTVL.

The sample holds a few counts of this clonotype. V and J are TRBV2 and TRBJ2-1, with TRBD2 matching over 11 bases. Trimming cost V 8 bases and J 8 bases; bases outside gene matches: 5. The CDR3 spans 13 residues. Germline V gene data show CDR1 as SNHLY and CDR2 as FYNNEI. CDR3 protein: CASQTSGADEQFF. As DNA, the CDR3 is TGTGCCAGCCAGACTAGCGGGGCCGATGAGCAGTTCTTC.

Only a few counts were recorded for this clonotype. J is TRBJ1-5 and V is TRBV20-1, with 8 bases aligning to TRBD1. Losses at the gene ends were 0 bases for V and 2 bases for J; bases not matched to a gene: 6. This CDR3 has 16 residues. Germline CDR1 is DFQATT and CDR2 is SNEGSKA (reference sequence). CDR3 residues: CSARDPTGGGNQPQHF. In DNA, the CDR3 is TGCAGTGCTAGAGATCCAACAGGGGGGGGCAATCAGCCCCAGCATTTT.

The V and J genes are TRBV7-2 and TRBJ2-5; D may be TRBD2 (5 bases). Between the trimmed V and J ends, which lost 1 base and 5 bases, there was a span of 11 bases. CDR3 size: 14 residues. Germline CDR1 and CDR2: SGHTA and FQGNSA. Written as DNA, the CDR3 is TGTGCCAGCAGCTTAGGAGGGAATGCGGAGACCCAGTACTTC. Protein product: CASSLGGNAETQYF.

This clonotype has a handful of counts. The gene calls are TRBV7-2 and TRBJ1-2; 7 bases fit TRBD1. Germline CDR1 and CDR2: SGHTA and FQGNSA. The V and J ends lost 5 bases and 4 bases, in that order; junction bases with no gene match: 7. CDR3 length equals 14 residues. The DNA of the CDR3 is TGTGCCAGCAGCCCTAGGACAGGTCTCTATGGCTACACCTTC. As protein: CASSPRTGLYGYTF.

The J gene is TRBJ1-2, the V gene TRBV18; 7 nucleotides match TRBD1. V trimming: 3 bases; J trimming: 6 bases; junction bases outside the gene matches: 10. CDR1 and CDR2 from the germline V gene are KGHSH and LQKENI. CDR3 length: 15 residues. This chain's CDR3 is CASSPSRGNHHGYTF. DNA for the CDR3: TGTGCCAGCTCACCCAGCAGGGGGAACCACCATGGCTACACCTTC.

The V and J genes are TRBV7-9 and TRBJ2-7; tentatively, D is TRBD1 or TRBD2 (5 bases each). The CDR3 runs to 15 residues. Looked up from germline, CDR1 is SEHNR and CDR2 is FQNEAQ (reference sequence). Trimming pared 1 base from V and 6 bases from J, leaving 16 bases between. The CDR3 here is CASSLVRGPLGEQYV. CDR3 bases: TGTGCCAGCAGCTTAGTTAGGGGCCCACTAGGCGAGCAGTACGTC.

This chain uses TRBV4-2 with TRBJ2-1; TRBD2 is a possible D gene (5 bases). CDR1 is LGHNA and CDR2 is YNFKEQ in the germline V gene. V was clipped by 0 bases and J by 8 bases, with 11 bases between them. The CDR3 has 14 amino acids. The CDR3 sequence is CASSQDTSFDEQFF. CDR3 in DNA: TGTGCCAGCAGCCAAGATACTAGTTTCGATGAGCAGTTCTTC.

The V and J genes are TRBV5-1 and TRBJ1-2; 7 nucleotides line up with TRBD1. Germline-derived CDR1 and CDR2 are SGHRS and YFSETQ. Germline trimming cut 3 bases from V and 6 bases from J; bases unmatched to any gene: 5. This CDR3 contains 13 residues. The CDR3 DNA sequence: TGCGCCAGCAGCTACTACAGGGGAGATGGCTACACCTTC. Amino acid sequence: CASSYYRGDGYTF.

This clonotype was seen a few times. The rearrangement joins TRBV12-3 or TRBV12-4 to TRBJ2-5; TRBD2 is a possible D gene (6 bases). The CDR3 runs 16 residues. V shed 6 bases and J shed 1 base, with 18 bases lying between them. CDR3 sequence: CASSPTGSGTQETQYF. Here the CDR3 DNA reads TGTGCCAGCAGCCCGACGGGTAGCGGAACCCAAGAGACCCAGTACTTC.

This chain connects TRBV6-2 or TRBV6-3 to TRBJ2-3; 8 nucleotides line up with TRBD2. The germline gives CDR1 MNHEY, CDR2 SVGEGT. This CDR3 spans 12 amino acids. The V and J ends lost 6 bases and 6 bases, in that order; junction bases with no gene match: 2. The CDR3 here is CASSTSGDTQYF. The CDR3 coding sequence is TGTGCCAGCAGCACTAGCGGCGATACGCAGTATTTT.

V and J are TRBV6-5 and TRBJ2-5; D not resolved. CDR3 length: 15 amino acids. V shed 2 bases and J shed 1 base, with 11 bases lying between them. Germline V gene data show CDR1 as MNHEY and CDR2 as SVGAGI. CDR3 nucleotide sequence: TGTGCCAGCAGTTACGATCGCTTTCGCCAAGAGACCCAGTACTTC. Translated, it gives CASSYDRFRQETQYF.

This clonotype was counted a few times. The chain is built from TRBV4-2 and TRBJ1-1; the D is unclear. Trimming pared 0 bases from V and 6 bases from J, leaving 11 bases between. This CDR3 spans 14 amino acids. CDR1 is LGHNA, CDR2 YNFKEQ, per germline. For the CDR3, the DNA is TGTGCCAGCAGCCAAGATTGGGCGGGCCCTGAAGCTTTCTTT. Protein product: CASSQDWAGPEAFF.